This TCR beta chain is from a study of blood T cell repertoires in COVID-19. For the study at large: Samples taken during acute and convalescent COVID-19 were collected in the United States, Italy and Spain. Sources were T cells, B-cell-depleted T cells, or PBMCs; the material itself was cDNA or gDNA.

In the authors' workflow: Scientists estimated how many nucleated cells there were by amplifying reference gene primers. Measured with immunoSEQ multiplex PCR; TCRdb has only the in-frame clones, and not every one. The DNA gave D and trimming, while V, J and clone size come from that table. The sample holds 70,000 to 100,000 clones; about 88% are singletons and the top ten take around 1.3%. This CDR3 contains 15 residues. Per germline, CDR1 SGHNT and CDR2 YYREEE (reference sequence). V lost 0 bases and J lost 1, with 7 bases in between. This chain links TRBV5-4 with TRBJ2-2; no firm D call. The receptor comes from a man at least 80 years old with active or convalescent COVID-19. Sequencing was performed on peripheral blood. CDR3 coding DNA: TGTGCCAGCAGCTTGGTTCTAGGGAACACCGGGGAGCTGTTTTTT. It translates to CASSLVLGNTGELFF.